These 29 T cell receptor beta chains came from one sample sequenced in a study of CD4 and CD8 cells across lung adenocarcinoma regions. TCRdb recomputed calls from the PCR reads with MiXCR, one row per CDR3 protein. The table lists under 10,000 distinct CDR3 sequences, 45% to 70% of them singletons. What was sequenced was CD4+ T cells from the center of a lung tumor. These TCRs come from a female donor with lung adenocarcinoma. The CD4 and CD8 labels of this study may be unreliable.

In its sample, this clonotype was seen a few times. The V call is TRBV6-5, the J call TRBJ2-1; D may be TRBD2 (5 bases). The length of the CDR3 is 16 residues. Trimming removed 0 bases at V and 7 bases at J, with 16 bases between. Germline lookup yields CDR1 MNHEY and CDR2 SVGAGI. In DNA form, the CDR3 reads TGTGCCAGCAGTTACTCGAAGATGCCGGGGAAGAATGAGCAGTTCTTC. Translating gives CASSYSKMPGKNEQFF.

This clonotype appeared a few times. The V and J genes are TRBV6-1 and TRBJ2-1; 12 nucleotides agree with TRBD2. The tail of the sequence fits TRBJ2-7 better, so the J call may be wrong. Germline V lookup: CDR1 MNHNS, CDR2 SASEGT. The CDR3 is 15 amino acids. Here the CDR3 reads CASSERLAGAYEQYF. The DNA for the CDR3 is TGTGCCAGCAGTGAACGACTAGCGGGAGCGTACGAGCAGTACTTC.

Remarks on this clonotype: A read error may be the cause here, since a much bigger clone is one base away. Without the conserved terminal phenylalanine or tryptophan, this CDR3 likely stems from a read error. The chain couples TRBV4-1 to TRBJ2-1, with a possible D match to TRBD1 (5 bases). The last part of the DNA fits TRBJ2-7 better; the J call may be wrong. The CDR3 covers 15 residues. From germline, CDR1 is MGHRA and CDR2 YSYEKL. In DNA form, the CDR3 reads TGCGCCAGCAGCGACCGTCAGGGTCTGAACTACGAGCAGTACTGC. As protein: CASSDRQGLNYEQYC.

The V call is TRBV29-1, the J call TRBJ2-3; D is possibly TRBD1 or TRBD2 (5 bases each). The J call could be wrong; TRBJ2-7 is a better fit for the DNA end. In germline, CDR1 is SQVTM, CDR2 ANQGSEA. The CDR3 is made up of 12 amino acids. The CDR3 sequence: CSVGRGEDTQYF. CDR3 DNA sequence: TGCAGCGTGGGACGTGGCGAAGATACGCAGTACTTC.

The chain uses TRBV6-5 and TRBJ1-4; 7 bases line up with TRBD1. Germline loops: CDR1 MNHEY, CDR2 SVGAGI. The CDR3 extends over 15 amino acids. V trimming: 7 bases; J trimming: 7 bases; junction bases outside the gene matches: 12. The CDR3 coding sequence is TGTGCCAGCATTATGGGTGTGACAGGGAGTGAAAAACTGTTTTTT. Encoded protein: CASIMGVTGSEKLFF.

This clonotype has only one observation. The conserved final phenylalanine or tryptophan is absent from the CDR3, which likely points to a read error. It is unclear where the CDR3 begins or ends on the DNA, so no DNA is shown, and the CDR3 is as TCRdb lists it. This sequence joins TRBV15 and TRBJ2-1; TRBD1 is taken as the D call from the table, unchecked against the DNA. The CDR3 adds up to 15 amino acids, both ends counted. Germline-derived CDR1 and CDR2 are LNHNV and YYDKDF (reference sequence). This CDR3 is CATTPGPASLASLQR.

This clonotype is labeled medium-sized. This chain uses TRBV27 with TRBJ2-3; D remains ambiguous. The V gene lost 2 bases and the J gene lost 2 bases, with 5 bases spanning the gap. The V gene's germline CDR1 is MNHEY and CDR2 SMNVEV (reference sequence). The CDR3 is made up of 13 amino acids. The CDR3 here is CASSLTATDTQYF. The DNA for the CDR3 is TGTGCCAGCAGTTTAACAGCCACAGATACGCAGTATTTT.

For this clonotype: The junction differs from germline at one of its ends, possibly a read error. This chain joins TRBV27 and TRBJ2-3, with D unresolved. CDR3 length equals 16 residues. Germline V gene sequence: CDR1 MNHEY, CDR2 SMNVEV (reference sequence). The CDR3 loop is CASRGRLGRDKDTQYF. The CDR3 DNA reads TGTGCCAGCAGGGGCCGACTGGGCCGTGACAAAGATACCCAGTATTTT.

In regard to this clonotype: Because the CDR3 is missing its conserved closing phenylalanine or tryptophan, this is likely a read error. DNA of the CDR3: TGTGCCAGCAGTTCCGGACAGTCCCAAGAGACCCAGTACTTA. Its translation is CASSSGQSQETQYL. This chain joins TRBV28 and TRBJ2-1; a possible D gene is TRBD1 (6 bases). The DNA end favors TRBJ2-5, so the J call may be wrong. Germline V lookup: CDR1 MDHEN, CDR2 SYDVKM. The CDR3 covers 14 residues.

The rearrangement uses TRBV6-1 and TRBJ1-2, with 8 bases identical to TRBD1. The junction had 1 base not matched to a gene; V was cut back by 6 bases and J by 7 bases. Germline values: CDR1 MNHNS, CDR2 SASEGT. CDR3 length: 11 residues. The CDR3 nucleotides read TGTGCCAGCAGAACAGGGGGTGGCTACACCTTC. This sequence encodes CASRTGGGYTF.

This clonotype is medium-sized by share. The V call is TRBV27, the J call TRBJ2-5; 7 bases are shared with TRBD1. Judging by the DNA end, TRBJ2-7 fits better; the J call may be wrong. The CDR3 has 12 amino acids. Looked up from germline, CDR1 is MNHEY and CDR2 is SMNVEV (reference sequence). CDR3 region: CASAEGAGEQYF. The DNA of the CDR3 is TGTGCCAGCGCTGAGGGGGCCGGCGAGCAGTACTTC.

The rearrangement links TRBV6-1 to TRBJ2-1; maybe TRBD1 (5 bases). In germline, CDR1 is MNHNS, CDR2 SASEGT. V shed 6 bases and J shed 9 bases, with 12 bases lying between them. The CDR3 has 12 amino acids. The CDR3 sequence: CASRDSSREQFF. In nucleotides, the CDR3 is TGTGCCAGCAGAGACAGTTCCCGTGAGCAGTTCTTC.

This clonotype showed up just a few times. The chain carries TRBV27 and TRBJ2-3, with 8 bases lining up with TRBD2. J was trimmed by 2 bases and V by 5 bases; bases with no gene match: 9. The germline gives CDR1 MNHEY, CDR2 SMNVEV (reference sequence). This CDR3 has 16 amino acids. CDR3 residues: CASSRPSGSLTDTQYF. The CDR3 nucleotides are TGTGCCAGCAGTAGACCAAGCGGGAGTCTCACAGATACGCAGTATTTT.

This clonotype was counted ten times or more. The junction differs from germline at one of its ends, possibly a read error. This chain uses TRBV7-2 with TRBJ2-3, with 8 bases fitting TRBD2. Germline V gene data show CDR1 as SGHTA and CDR2 as FQGNSA. The CDR3 has 15 residues. In DNA, the CDR3 is TGCGCCAGCAGCCGTAGCGGGGCTAGCATAGATACGCAGTATTTT. Its protein is CASSRSGASIDTQYF. Full variable domain (remainder filled in from reference TRBV7-2 and TRBJ2-3): GAGVSQSPSNKVTEKGKDVELRCDPISGHTALYWYRQSLGQGLEFLIYFQGNSAPDKSGLPSDRFSAERTGGSVSTLTIQRTQQEDSAVYLCASSRSGASIDTQYFGPGTRLTVL.

This clonotype appeared a few times. The chain carries TRBV6-1 and TRBJ2-1; D is possibly TRBD2 (6 bases). V lost 0 bases and J lost 9, with 21 bases in between. The germline V gene has CDR1 MNHNS and CDR2 SASEGT. The CDR3 is 17 amino acids. The CDR3 bases are TGTGCCAGCAGTGAAGCGGGCGTGGGAAGACTAGGCGGTGAGCAGTTCTTC. Translated: CASSEAGVGRLGGEQFF.

The chain has TRBV6-1 and TRBJ2-1; D gene ambiguous. CDR3 size: 12 residues. Per germline, CDR1 MNHNS and CDR2 SASEGT. Deletions cut 6 bases from V and 8 bases from J, with 11 bases between. Here the CDR3 DNA reads TGTGCCAGCAGATCTTCGTCCGATGAGCAGTTCTTC. This encodes CASRSSSDEQFF.

This rearrangement joins TRBV7-2 to TRBJ1-4; perhaps TRBD1 as D (5 bases). V lost 4 bases, J lost 5 bases, and 14 bases lay in between. The CDR3 runs to 15 residues. Per the germline V gene, CDR1 is SGHTA and CDR2 is FQGNSA. The CDR3 region has the DNA TGTGCCAGCAGCTCGAGTCCGGGACCGAATGAAAAACTGTTTTTT. Translating gives CASSSSPGPNEKLFF. The whole variable domain, remainder taken from reference TRBV7-2 and TRBJ1-4, is GAGVSQSPSNKVTEKGKDVELRCDPISGHTALYWYRQSLGQGLEFLIYFQGNSAPDKSGLPSDRFSAERTGGSVSTLTIQRTQQEDSAVYLCASSSSPGPNEKLFFGSGTQLSVL.

This clonotype is judged medium-sized (0.01 to 0.1%). The chain combines TRBV11-2 with TRBJ2-1, with D tentatively TRBD2 (5 bases). The CDR3 spans 16 residues. Trimming shortened V by 0 bases and J by 4 bases, and 13 bases separated the two germline ends. Germline CDR1 and CDR2: SGHAT and FQNNGV. The CDR3 nucleotides read TGTGCCAGCAGCTTAGAATCCTATACGGGATACAATGAGCAGTTCTTC. It specifies CASSLESYTGYNEQFF. Drawing the rest from reference TRBV11-2 and TRBJ2-1, the complete variable domain is EAGVAQSPRYKIIEKRQSVAFWCNPISGHATLYWYQQILGQGPKLLIQFQNNGVVDDSQLPKDRFSAERLKGVDSTLKIQPAKLEDSAVYLCASSLESYTGYNEQFFGPGTRLTVL.

This clonotype was recorded a few times. The V call is TRBV6-4, the J call TRBJ2-1; 11 positions agree with TRBD1. CDR3 length equals 16 residues. Germline V CDR1 and CDR2: MRHNA, SNTAGT. The ends lost 2 bases at V and 13 bases at J; junction bases unmatched: 13. CDR3 loop: CASSDPRDRGEETQFF. The CDR3 DNA sequence: TGTGCCAGCAGTGACCCGAGGGACAGGGGGGAAGAGACCCAGTTCTTC.

The chain uses TRBV27 and TRBJ2-1; maybe TRBD1 (5 bases). The end of the DNA fits TRBJ2-7 better, so the J call may be wrong. Germline values: CDR1 MNHEY, CDR2 SMNVEV (reference sequence). This CDR3 is 15 amino acids long. The CDR3 protein is CASSSIDRFYNEQYF. In DNA form, the CDR3 reads TGTGCCAGCAGTTCTATCGACAGATTCTACAATGAGCAGTACTTC.

The chain links TRBV12-3 or TRBV12-4 to TRBJ2-5, with D maybe TRBD1 (6 bases). The CDR3 is 15 amino acids. Trimming pared 11 bases from V and 11 bases from J, leaving 30 bases between. CDR3 loop: CAGGIGGSGQDTQYF. In DNA, the CDR3 is TGTGCCGGGGGCATTGGGGGCAGTGGCCAAGATACGCAGTACTTC.

The genes are TRBV6-1 and TRBJ2-3; D is unresolved. The tail of the sequence fits TRBJ2-1 better, so the J call may be wrong. From germline, CDR1 is MNHNS and CDR2 SASEGT. This CDR3 region has 13 residues. DNA for the CDR3: TGTGCCAGCAGTGAGACACCCTACAATGAGCAGTTCTTC. Its translation is CASSETPYNEQFF.

Within the sample, this clonotype is medium-sized (0.01 to 0.1%). The CDR3 coding sequence is TGTGCCTCGAAAAGAGGGACAGCACCCACAGATACGCAGTATTTT. This codes for CASKRGTAPTDTQYF. The rearrangement joins TRBV27 to TRBJ2-3, with 7 positions matching TRBD1. This CDR3 has 15 residues. CDR1 MNHEY and CDR2 SMNVEV come from the germline V gene (reference sequence). V trimming: 11 bases; J trimming: 2 bases; junction bases outside the gene matches: 13.

This chain uses TRBV27 with TRBJ2-1; 7 bases map to TRBD2. The J call may be incorrect, as the DNA end agrees better with TRBJ2-5. Germline assignment: CDR1 MNHEY and CDR2 SMNVEV (reference sequence). The CDR3 totals 16 residues. The CDR3 reads CASSLDAGVDVETQYF. The CDR3 nucleotides are TGTGCCAGCAGTTTAGACGCGGGAGTAGATGTGGAGACCCAGTACTTC.

The gene calls are TRBV6-1 and TRBJ2-1, with 7 bases that match TRBD2. V lost 7 bases and J lost 4; bases outside the gene matches: 7. Germline V lookup: CDR1 MNHNS, CDR2 SASEGT. CDR3 length: 14 residues. The CDR3 DNA reads as TGTGCCAGCACGCCTAGCGGCACTTACAATGAGCAGTTCTTC. Translated, it gives CASTPSGTYNEQFF.

This clonotype counts as medium-sized (0.01 to 0.1%). CDR3 in DNA: TGTGCCAGCAGTTATGGGGGAGGGTACTACAATGAGCAGTTCTTC. Translation gives CASSYGGGYYNEQFF. The chain has TRBV6-5 and TRBJ2-1; 7 bases are a match to TRBD2. Germline CDR1 reads MNHEY; CDR2 reads SVGAGI. Losses at the gene ends were 3 bases for V and 3 bases for J; bases not matched to a gene: 5. This CDR3 contains 15 residues.

The chain has TRBV24-1 and TRBJ1-1, with D tentatively TRBD1 (6 bases). Trimming removed 4 bases from V and 9 bases from J, with 14 bases in between. The germline V gene encodes CDR1 KGHDR and CDR2 SFDVKD. The CDR3 is 13 amino acids. CDR3: CATSDPQGRKAFF. The CDR3 nucleotides are TGTGCCACCAGTGACCCCCAGGGGAGAAAAGCTTTCTTT.

The DNA of the CDR3 is TGTGCCAGCAGTTTCGGACAGACGAACACTGAAGCTTTCTTT. Its protein is CASSFGQTNTEAFF. This chain uses TRBV6-5 with TRBJ1-1, with D perhaps matching TRBD1 (6 bases). This CDR3 is built from 14 residues. V gave up 4 bases and J gave up 1 base, with 10 bases separating them. Germline V gene sequence: CDR1 MNHEY, CDR2 SVGAGI.

This sequence joins TRBV6-1 and TRBJ2-7; either TRBD1 or TRBD2 may fit D (7 bases each). The germline V gene has CDR1 MNHNS and CDR2 SASEGT. The ends were cut back, 5 bases at V and 4 bases at J, with 12 bases in the middle. This CDR3 is built from 13 residues. DNA for the CDR3: TGTGCCAGCAGTATTCAGGGGGGGTACGAGCAGTACTTC. Translation: CASSIQGGYEQYF.